The 11 T cell receptor beta chains listed next were all sequenced from one sample in a study of blood T cell repertoires in COVID-19. Clones were sequenced by immunoSEQ multiplex PCR, and TCRdb holds only the in-frame ones, with some missing. This sample has tens of thousands of clones, with 82% found just once. The specimen sequenced was peripheral blood. These receptors all stem from a human donor in a cohort sampled during active COVID-19.

The V call is TRBV2, the J call TRBJ2-3, with 8 bases aligning to TRBD2. Losses at the gene ends were 6 bases for V and 4 bases for J; bases not matched to a gene: 6. Germline assignment: CDR1 SNHLY and CDR2 FYNNEI. The CDR3 totals 14 residues. CDR3 amino acids: CASSRTSPADTQYF. CDR3 DNA sequence: TGTGCCAGCAGCCGGACTAGCCCGGCAGATACGCAGTATTTT.

V gene TRBV7-2 combines with J gene TRBJ2-5; D perhaps matches TRBD1 (5 bases). This CDR3 has 15 amino acids. The V end lost 1 base, the J end lost 3 bases, and 12 bases lay between the germline ends. The germline CDR1 and CDR2 sequences are SGHTA and FQGNSA. The CDR3 region has the DNA TGTGCCAGCAGCTTAGAGGGGTCCCGGGAAGAGACCCAGTACTTC. It translates to CASSLEGSREETQYF. The variable domain in full, completed from reference TRBV7-2 and TRBJ2-5, reads GAGVSQSPSNKVTEKGKDVELRCDPISGHTALYWYRQSLGQGLEFLIYFQGNSAPDKSGLPSDRFSAERTGGSVSTLTIQRTQQEDSAVYLCASSLEGSREETQYFGPGTRLLVL.

The V gene is TRBV11-3, the J gene TRBJ2-7; TRBD2 matches at 9 bases. Trimming cost V 1 base and J 9 bases; bases outside gene matches: 7. Germline lookup yields CDR1 SGHNT and CDR2 YENEEA. There are 14 residues in the CDR3. The DNA for the CDR3 is TGTGCCAGCAGCTTAGGCTGGCGGGAGGGCCGGCAGTACTTC. Translated: CASSLGWREGRQYF.

This chain links TRBV7-8 with TRBJ2-7, with TRBD2 matching 12 bases. V gave up 5 bases and J gave up 5 bases; unmatched junction bases: 10. Germline-derived CDR1 and CDR2 are SGHVS and FQNEAQ. The CDR3 is 16 amino acids. The DNA of the CDR3 is TGTGCCAGCAGCCCTCGCCGGGGACTAGCGGGCCACGAGCAGTACTTC. Translation gives CASSPRRGLAGHEQYF. Drawing the rest from reference TRBV7-8 and TRBJ2-7, the complete variable domain is GAGVSQSPRYKVAKRGQDVALRCDPISGHVSLFWYQQALGQGPEFLTYFQNEAQLDKSGLPSDRFFAERPEGSVSTLKIQRTQQEDSAVYLCASSPRRGLAGHEQYFGPGTRLTVT.

The rearrangement links TRBV7-3 to TRBJ2-1; TRBD2 matches 10 bases. Per germline, CDR1 SGHTA and CDR2 FQGTGA. The length of the CDR3 is 13 residues. The CDR3 region has the DNA TGTGCGACCGGGACTAGCGCTTACAATGAGCAGTTCTTC. Its protein product is CATGTSAYNEQFF.

The rearrangement links TRBV5-1 to TRBJ2-3, with D possibly being TRBD2 (6 bases). CDR3 length: 16 residues. V was clipped by 4 bases and J by 3 bases, with 18 bases between them. Germline CDR1 is SGHRS and CDR2 is YFSETQ. CDR3: CASSPRDSGSTDTQYF. The CDR3 nucleotides read TGCGCCAGCAGCCCGAGGGACTCAGGGAGTACAGATACGCAGTATTTT.

The V call is TRBV29-1, the J call TRBJ1-1, with D possibly being TRBD1 (5 bases). Trimming removed 7 bases at V and 0 bases at J, with 9 bases between. The CDR3 spans 12 residues. The germline V gene has CDR1 SQVTM and CDR2 ANQGSEA. DNA for the CDR3: TGCAGCGGGGGGAGCTTGAACACTGAAGCTTTCTTT. As protein: CSGGSLNTEAFF.

The chain links TRBV28 to TRBJ2-2; 7 bases agree with TRBD1. Germline values: CDR1 MDHEN, CDR2 SYDVKM. The CDR3 covers 14 residues. Trimming cost V 6 bases and J 6 bases; bases outside gene matches: 7. CDR3 region: CASSTNRGAGELFF. In nucleotides, the CDR3 is TGTGCCAGCAGCACAAACAGGGGCGCCGGGGAGCTGTTTTTT.

The rearrangement uses TRBV6-1 and TRBJ1-2, with D tentatively TRBD1 (5 bases). The V end was cut by 2 bases, the J end by 10 bases, with 14 bases between. Germline V CDR1 and CDR2: MNHNS, SASEGT. This CDR3 is 13 amino acids long. CDR3 region: CASSELGQAAYTF. Here the CDR3 DNA reads TGTGCCAGCAGTGAACTTGGACAAGCTGCCTACACCTTC.

This clone has only a few counts. V usage is TRBV7-9 and J usage is TRBJ1-6, with 8 positions matching TRBD1. This CDR3 contains 15 residues. The trim removed 5 bases at V and 8 bases at J, leaving 8 bases unmatched. Germline CDR1 SEHNR, CDR2 FQNEAQ (reference sequence). DNA for the CDR3: TGTGCCAGCAGCCCTCAGGGGGCGGATGATTCACCCCTCCACTTT. Protein sequence: CASSPQGADDSPLHF.

The chain has TRBV19 and TRBJ1-5, with 8 bases lining up with TRBD1. V trimming: 3 bases; J trimming: 0 bases; junction bases outside the gene matches: 4. CDR3 size: 16 residues. Germline values: CDR1 LNHDA, CDR2 SQIVND (reference sequence). The CDR3 is CASSISQGVSNQPQHF. CDR3 bases: TGTGCCAGTAGTATCTCACAGGGGGTTAGCAATCAGCCCCAGCATTTT.